The 9 T cell receptor beta chains below all came from one sample that was sequenced in a study of technical replicates of blood from a handful of donors. Clones were sequenced by immunoSEQ multiplex PCR, and TCRdb holds only the in-frame ones, with some missing. The sample holds tens of thousands of clones; just under 97% are singletons and the top ten take 0.24%. Sequenced sample: T cells isolated from PBMCs. These receptors all stem from a human donor in good health.

The chain has TRBV10-3 and TRBJ2-7; the match to TRBD1 covers 10 bases. The germline CDR1 and CDR2 sequences are ENHRY and SYGVKD. This CDR3 spans 13 amino acids. The V gene end was trimmed by 6 bases and the J gene end by 5 bases; junction bases not matched to a gene: 4. In DNA form, the CDR3 reads TGTGCCATCAGATCGGACAGGGGGGACGAGCAGTACTTC. This encodes CAIRSDRGDEQYF.

The chain links TRBV6-5 to TRBJ1-1; D unclear. The V end lost 2 bases, the J end lost 4 bases, and 11 bases lay between the germline ends. Germline CDR1 MNHEY, CDR2 SVGAGI. CDR3 length: 14 amino acids. The CDR3: CASSYSPGATEAFF. The CDR3 DNA reads as TGTGCCAGCAGTTACAGTCCGGGTGCCACTGAAGCTTTCTTT.

The chain joins TRBV28 to TRBJ1-2, with D possibly matching TRBD1 (5 bases). Germline V lookup: CDR1 MDHEN, CDR2 SYDVKM. This CDR3 comprises 10 residues. Trimming took off 10 bases at V and 5 bases at J, with 8 bases between the two ends. CDR3 in DNA: TGTGCCACAAGGGGTTATGGCTACACCTTC. Its protein is CATRGYGYTF.

The V gene is TRBV7-3, the J gene TRBJ2-2, with a tentative D call TRBD2 (5 bases). The CDR3 is 16 residues long. With 1 base removed from V and 5 bases from J, the gap between germline ends came to 14 bases. Germline V CDR1 and CDR2: SGHTA, FQGTGA. The CDR3 here is CASSLSGLPGTGELFF. CDR3 in DNA: TGTGCCAGCAGCTTAAGTGGGCTCCCGGGGACCGGGGAGCTGTTTTTT.

The rearrangement uses TRBV13 and TRBJ2-2, with 8 bases identical to TRBD1. V lost 8 bases, J lost 6 bases, and 5 bases stayed unmatched. The germline V gene encodes CDR1 PRHDT and CDR2 FYEKMQ (reference sequence). The CDR3 covers 13 residues. This CDR3 is CASSGGDAGELFF. The CDR3 DNA is TGTGCCAGCTCAGGGGGCGATGCCGGGGAGCTGTTTTTT.

In this sample, this clone turned up once. The chain recombines TRBV5-1 with TRBJ2-1; 8 bases are a match to TRBD2. The germline V gene has CDR1 SGHRS and CDR2 YFSETQ. With V trimmed by 1 base and J by 3 bases, 3 bases remained unmatched. The CDR3 is 15 amino acids. The CDR3 sequence is CASSLNSGSYNEQFF. In DNA form, the CDR3 reads TGCGCCAGCAGCTTGAACAGCGGGAGCTACAATGAGCAGTTCTTC.

This clone was seen more than once but under ten times. The chain recombines TRBV29-1 with TRBJ2-7, with 7 bases identical to TRBD2. From germline, CDR1 is SQVTM and CDR2 ANQGSEA. This CDR3 region has 14 residues. Unmatched junction bases numbered 6, after V lost 1 base and J lost 3 bases. The DNA for the CDR3 is TGCAGCGTTGAAGTTAGCGGGCAGATCTACGAGCAGTACTTC. Its translation is CSVEVSGQIYEQYF.

The rearrangement uses TRBV2 and TRBJ1-1; D is possibly TRBD1 (5 bases). Germline CDR1 SNHLY, CDR2 FYNNEI. Trimming stripped 4 bases from V and 0 bases from J, with 6 bases between. This CDR3 has 13 amino acids. CDR3 residues: CASSGDLNTEAFF. CDR3 sequence (DNA): TGTGCCAGCAGTGGGGACTTGAACACTGAAGCTTTCTTT.

The chain employs TRBV4-1 and TRBJ2-1; possible D gene TRBD2, 7 bases. The V gene's germline CDR1 is MGHRA and CDR2 YSYEKL. The CDR3 length is 18 residues. The V gene lost 0 bases and the J gene lost 1 base, with 16 bases spanning the gap. The CDR3 sequence: CASSQEGEGRGSYNEQFF. Written as DNA, the CDR3 is TGCGCCAGCAGCCAAGAGGGAGAAGGGAGGGGGTCCTACAATGAGCAGTTCTTC.